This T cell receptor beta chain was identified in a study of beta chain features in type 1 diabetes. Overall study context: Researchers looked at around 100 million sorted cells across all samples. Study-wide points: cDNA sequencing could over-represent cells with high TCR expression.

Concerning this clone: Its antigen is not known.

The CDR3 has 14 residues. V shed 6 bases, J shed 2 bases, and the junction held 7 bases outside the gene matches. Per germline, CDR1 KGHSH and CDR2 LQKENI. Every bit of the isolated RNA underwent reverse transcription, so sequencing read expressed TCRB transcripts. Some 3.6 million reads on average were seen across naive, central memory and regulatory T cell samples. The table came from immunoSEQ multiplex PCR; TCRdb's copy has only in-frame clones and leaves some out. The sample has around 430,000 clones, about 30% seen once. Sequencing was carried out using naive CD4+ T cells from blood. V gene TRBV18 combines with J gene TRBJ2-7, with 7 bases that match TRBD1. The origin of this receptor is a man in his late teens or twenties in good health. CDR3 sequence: CASSLTGAAYEQYF. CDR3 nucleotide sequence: TGTGCCAGCTCCCTCACAGGGGCGGCCTACGAGCAGTACTTC.